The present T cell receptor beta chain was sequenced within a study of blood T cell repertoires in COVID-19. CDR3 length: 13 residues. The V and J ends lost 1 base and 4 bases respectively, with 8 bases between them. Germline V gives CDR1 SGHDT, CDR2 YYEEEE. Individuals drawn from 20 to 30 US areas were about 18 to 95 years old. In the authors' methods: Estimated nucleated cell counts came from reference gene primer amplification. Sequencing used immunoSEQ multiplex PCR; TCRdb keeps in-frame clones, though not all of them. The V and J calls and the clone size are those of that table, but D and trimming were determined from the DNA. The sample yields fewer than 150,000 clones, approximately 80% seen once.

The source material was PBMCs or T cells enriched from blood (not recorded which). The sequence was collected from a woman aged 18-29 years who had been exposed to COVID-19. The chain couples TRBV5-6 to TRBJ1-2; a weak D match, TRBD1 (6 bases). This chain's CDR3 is CASSLTGRYGYTF. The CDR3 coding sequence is TGTGCCAGCAGCTTGACAGGGCGCTATGGCTACACCTTC.